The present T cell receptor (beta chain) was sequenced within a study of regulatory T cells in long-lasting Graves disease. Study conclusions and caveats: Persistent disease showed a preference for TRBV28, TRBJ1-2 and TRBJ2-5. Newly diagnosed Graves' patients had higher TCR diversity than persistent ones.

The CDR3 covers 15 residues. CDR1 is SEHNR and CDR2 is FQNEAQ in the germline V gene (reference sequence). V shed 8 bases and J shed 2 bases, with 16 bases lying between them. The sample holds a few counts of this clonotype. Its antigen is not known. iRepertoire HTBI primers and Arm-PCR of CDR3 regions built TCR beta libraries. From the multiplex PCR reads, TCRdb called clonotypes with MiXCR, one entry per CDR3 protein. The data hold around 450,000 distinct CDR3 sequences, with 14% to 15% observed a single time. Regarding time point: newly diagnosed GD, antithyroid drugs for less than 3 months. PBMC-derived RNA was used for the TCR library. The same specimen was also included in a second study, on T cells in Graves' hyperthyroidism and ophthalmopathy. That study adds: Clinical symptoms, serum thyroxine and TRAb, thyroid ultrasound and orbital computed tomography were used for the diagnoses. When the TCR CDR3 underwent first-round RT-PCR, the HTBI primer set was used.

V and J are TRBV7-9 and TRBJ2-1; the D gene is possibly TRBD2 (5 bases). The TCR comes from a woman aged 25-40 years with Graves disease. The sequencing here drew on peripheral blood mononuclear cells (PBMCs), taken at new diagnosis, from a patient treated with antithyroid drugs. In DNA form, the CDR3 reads TGTGCCAGCTCCTCTTCGGGGTCCACCTACAATGAGCAGTTCTTC. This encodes CASSSSGSTYNEQFF.